This T cell receptor (beta chain) was found in a study of beta chain features in type 1 diabetes (dated by TCRdb to the late 2010s). For the wider study: Patients and healthy donors did not differ in mean age, gender distribution, total cell number or subset yield. A total of roughly 98,000,000 sorted cells were examined across all samples, and RNA yield correlated strongly with the number of cells per subset. In the study, TCRB repertoires of sorted circulating CD4+ T cell subsets from recently diagnosed type 1 diabetes patients were compared with those of matched healthy donors. Regulatory and stem cell-like memory subsets were isolated from only 8 patients and roughly eight healthy donors, whereas naive and central memory subsets came from all 30 or so donors.

Each donor gave one peripheral blood draw, about 100 mL on average, collected into heparinised tubes. A BD FACSAria II was used to sort naive, central memory, regulatory and stem cell-like memory CD4+ T cells with a panel that included CD45RO, CCR7, CD25, CD127, CD95 and CD27. All sorted populations exceeded 95% purity. PBMCs were separated immediately by Lymphoprep density gradient centrifugation and were stained directly, without being cultured. So that batch effects would be minimized, each experiment stained and sorted samples in pairs, pairing one healthy donor with one patient. The paper's findings and limits, for the study overall: Because the HLA sub-analyses included only small numbers of individuals, any influence of HLA type on TCRB rearrangement was left unresolved. Because cDNA was sequenced instead of genomic DNA, highly expressing activated cells could be over-represented, though the groups showed no difference in activation or CD3 levels. In all four CD4+ subsets, TCRB CDR3 length was moderately but significantly shorter in type 1 diabetes patients. Naive, central memory and regulatory TCRB repertoires appeared to be more similar among patients than among healthy donors. Shorter templates might be favored by PCR, yet because patient and control samples were amplified and corrected together, any such skew would affect both groups equally. At VDJ recombination sites, type 1 diabetes patients had fewer insertions and more deleted nucleotides, which implies abnormalities in thymic rearrangement.

Taken from cysteine to phenylalanine, the CDR3 has 15 residues. Only the CDR3 part of the read is kept: 45 bases, read in frame from the first base. The germline V gene (reference sequence) supplies CDR1 SGHNT and CDR2 YYREEE. V is pared back by 4 bases and J by 0 bases, with 13 bases lying between the germline termini. There are a few counts of this clone. Its antigen is not yet known. Per-base quality was not reported, and no clone a single base away is much larger than it. The entire isolated RNA was reverse transcribed using the High Capacity cDNA Reverse Transcription Kit, and thus expressed TCRB transcripts were sequenced. Deep immunoSEQ sequencing was performed on naive, central memory and regulatory T cell samples, with an average of roughly 4 million total reads per sample. Sorted cells were lysed in RLT buffer, and RNA was extracted using DNase-treated RNeasy Micro or Mini kits according to cell number. To prevent cross-contamination, each cell subset was processed individually, whereas patient and healthy donor samples were processed jointly. The immunoSEQ multiplex PCR was used to amplify TCRB sequences from cDNA, yielding 87-bp fragments that span the CDR3 region. The amplicons were sequenced using the Illumina HiSeq platform. Processing in the source paper ran as follows. PCR bias was computationally corrected using synthetic template baselines, reads within Hamming distance 2 were collapsed, and singletons that could not be merged were discarded. Reads were aligned against IMGT to assign V, D and J genes, CDR3 length and insertions or deletions at six rearrangement sites. Within each subset, clonotype counts were normalized to the number of sorted cells before true diversity and Gini coefficients were calculated with the tcR R package. The overlap coefficient, calculated on TCRB nucleotide sequences, was used to quantify repertoire sharing. Out-of-frame TCRB sequences from naive cells were analyzed to stand in for the pre-selection repertoire. Drawn from immuneACCESS, this table holds only the in-frame rearrangements with V and J called that TCRdb kept. Clones are partly lost; checked studies trace under half to an unresolved V gene and leave the rest unexplained. Clone size and the V and J calls come from that table; the DNA yielded D and trimming. This sample gives under 250,000 clones in total; 13% to 15% of them show up just once. The ten top clones hold about 0.03% of the sample.

The sample was naive CD4+ T cells from blood. This sample's cell subset or site label indicates: true naive CD4+ T cells. This chain joins TRBV5-4 to TRBJ2-5; the D gene assignment is ambiguous. The receptor comes from a woman between 40 and 50 years old in good health. The CDR3 in this case is CASSDGAWYQETQYF. The sequence in DNA is TGTGCCAGCAGCGATGGAGCGTGGTACCAAGAGACCCAGTACTTC. This CDR3, with the reference TRBV5-4 and TRBJ2-5 proteins standing in past its ends, gives the full variable domain ETGVTQSPTHLIKTRGQQVTLRCSSQSGHNTVSWYQQALGQGPQFIFQYYREEENGRGNFPPRFSGLQFPNYSSELNVNALELDDSALYLCASSDGAWYQETQYFGPGTRLLVL.